Listed below are T cell receptor beta chains from one sample, sequenced in a study of T cell responses to AZD1222 COVID-19 vaccine. Assay used: immunoSEQ multiplex PCR; TCRdb lists only in-frame clones, some missing. In the table there are about 97,000 clones, roughly 90% of which are singletons. The source material was peripheral blood, sampled on day 0 of AZD1222 vaccination. These receptors originate from an adult in good health. Each CDR3 is given with its conserved first and last residue. Each record gives: V gene, J gene, D gene, CDR3 length, clone size, CDR3 protein, CDR3 DNA. D genes are given only for firm matches. Only part of the rows carry a size: once, few, many, or a class if the clone is expanded.

V: TRBV18
J: TRBJ1-6
D: -
length: 15
size: -
CDR3: CASSQADRSASPLHF
DNA: TGTGCCAGCTCGCAGGCAGACAGGTCCGCTTCACCCCTCCACTTT

V: TRBV7-2
J: TRBJ2-3
D: -
length: 15
size: -
CDR3: CASSLGVSNADTQYF
DNA: TGTGCCAGCAGCTTAGGGGTGTCGAATGCAGATACGCAGTATTTT

V: TRBV7-8
J: TRBJ2-1
D: TRBD2
length: 18
size: -
CDR3: CASSPTSHGGAAYNEQFF
DNA: TGTGCCAGCAGCCCGACTTCACACGGGGGGGCGGCCTACAATGAGCAGTTCTTC

V: TRBV7-9
J: TRBJ1-4
D: -
length: 13
size: once
CDR3: CASRLTSHEKLFF
DNA: TGTGCCAGCAGGCTGACAAGCCATGAAAAACTGTTTTTT

V: TRBV7-9
J: TRBJ1-5
D: -
length: 14
size: once
CDR3: CASSSLGTDQPQHF
DNA: TGTGCCAGCAGTTCACTTGGGACGGACCAGCCCCAGCATTTT

V: TRBV6-5
J: TRBJ1-2
D: -
length: 13
size: -
CDR3: CASSDSGSYGYTF
DNA: TGTGCCAGCAGTGACTCAGGGAGCTATGGCTACACCTTC

V: TRBV24-1
J: TRBJ1-5
D: TRBD1
length: 18
size: few
CDR3: CATSDADRGINSNQPQHF
DNA: TGTGCCACCAGTGATGCGGACAGGGGAATCAATAGCAATCAGCCCCAGCATTTT

V: TRBV6-1
J: TRBJ2-7
D: -
length: 15
size: -
CDR3: CASSEFQTTLGEQYF
DNA: TGTGCCAGCAGTGAATTCCAGACGACCCTCGGAGAGCAGTACTTC

V: TRBV7-2
J: TRBJ1-5
D: -
length: 13
size: -
CDR3: CASSTGVYQPQHF
DNA: TGTGCCAGCAGCACCGGGGTTTATCAGCCCCAGCATTTT

V: TRBV7-9
J: TRBJ2-3
D: TRBD2
length: 16
size: -
CDR3: CASSVQLAGRTDTQYF
DNA: TGTGCCAGCAGCGTTCAACTAGCGGGGCGCACAGATACGCAGTATTTT

V: TRBV4-3
J: TRBJ2-7
D: TRBD2
length: 18
size: -
CDR3: CASSQELRLAGGGYEQYF
DNA: TGCGCCAGCAGCCAAGAGTTGCGACTAGCGGGAGGAGGCTACGAGCAGTACTTC

V: TRBV7-2
J: TRBJ1-5
D: -
length: 12
size: -
CDR3: CASSIDSQPQHF
DNA: TGTGCCAGCAGCATAGACAGTCAGCCCCAGCATTTT

V: TRBV29-1
J: TRBJ1-5
D: -
length: 14
size: -
CDR3: CSVVQGSGNQPQHF
DNA: TGCAGCGTTGTACAGGGTTCTGGCAATCAGCCCCAGCATTTT

V: TRBV2
J: TRBJ2-5
D: -
length: 14
size: once
CDR3: CASKKGTGQETQYF
DNA: TGTGCCAGCAAGAAGGGAACTGGACAAGAGACCCAGTACTTC

V: TRBV6-6
J: TRBJ2-2
D: -
length: 15
size: -
CDR3: CASSNLFLGAGELFF
DNA: TGTGCCAGCAGTAACCTCTTCCTAGGGGCCGGGGAGCTGTTTTTT

V: TRBV3-1/TRBV3-2
J: TRBJ1-6
D: TRBD1
length: 16
size: -
CDR3: CASSKPGQGYNSPLHF
DNA: TGTGCCAGCAGCAAGCCGGGACAGGGATATAATTCACCCCTCCACTTT

V: TRBV27
J: TRBJ1-6
D: TRBD1
length: 15
size: -
CDR3: CASSQAGTVNSPLHF
DNA: TGTGCCAGCAGTCAAGCAGGGACAGTTAATTCACCCCTCCACTTT

V: TRBV10-3
J: TRBJ2-3
D: TRBD2
length: 16
size: -
CDR3: CAIGFGGEMSTDTQYF
DNA: TGTGCCATCGGGTTTGGGGGGGAGATGAGCACAGATACGCAGTATTTT

V: TRBV7-9
J: TRBJ2-3
D: -
length: 13
size: once
CDR3: CASSFDSTDTQYF
DNA: TGTGCCAGCAGCTTCGACAGCACAGATACGCAGTATTTT

V: TRBV15
J: TRBJ1-4
D: -
length: 14
size: -
CDR3: CATSRGAGNEKLFF
DNA: TGTGCCACCAGCAGAGGCGCAGGGAATGAAAAACTGTTTTTT

V: TRBV5-4
J: TRBJ2-1
D: -
length: 12
size: -
CDR3: CASSFDSHEQFF
DNA: TGTGCCAGCAGCTTCGACAGCCATGAGCAGTTCTTC

V: TRBV6-5
J: TRBJ1-5
D: -
length: 13
size: -
CDR3: CASQSGVNQPQHF
DNA: TGTGCCAGCCAGTCAGGGGTCAATCAGCCCCAGCATTTT

V: TRBV5-1
J: TRBJ2-7
D: -
length: 14
size: -
CDR3: CASSLEGGNYEQYF
DNA: TGCGCCAGCAGCTTGGAGGGGGGGAATTACGAGCAGTACTTC

V: TRBV11-2
J: TRBJ2-2
D: TRBD1
length: 16
size: -
CDR3: CASSSLTGSGTGELFF
DNA: TGTGCCAGCAGCTCCCTGACAGGGAGCGGCACCGGGGAGCTGTTTTTT

V: TRBV7-2
J: TRBJ2-7
D: -
length: 13
size: -
CDR3: CASSLGSPYEQYF
DNA: TGTGCCAGCAGCTTAGGGAGTCCCTACGAGCAGTACTTC

V: TRBV2
J: TRBJ1-6
D: -
length: 14
size: -
CDR3: CASSEAGTYSPLHF
DNA: TGTGCCAGCAGTGAAGCGGGGACATATTCACCCCTCCACTTT

V: TRBV7-3
J: TRBJ2-6
D: -
length: 15
size: -
CDR3: CASSPWASGANVLTF
DNA: TGTGCCAGCAGCCCATGGGCCTCTGGGGCCAACGTCCTGACTTTC